Included here is one TCR beta chain sequence, with context. What it binds is not known. This sample was included in a study of T cell responses to AZD1222 COVID-19 vaccine. The data were produced by immunoSEQ multiplex PCR, yet TCRdb's version contains in-frame clones alone and is incomplete. Of approximately 24,000 clones in the sample, about 88% were seen once. Trimming removed 5 bases from V and 2 bases from J, with 11 bases in between. CDR3 length equals 14 residues. The germline V gene encodes CDR1 SGHDN and CDR2 FVKESK. Whole-study findings and limits: Spike as a whole was targeted by vaccine-associated CD4 TCRs, dominant at 160-218 and 743-854.

The chain recombines TRBV14 with TRBJ2-3, with D perhaps assigned TRBD1 or TRBD2 (5 bases each). Material: peripheral blood, obtained 28 days after the second AZD1222 dose. The clonotype originates from an adult who received the AZD1222 COVID-19 vaccine. The CDR3 bases are TGTGCCAGCAGCACCGGGACCTACACAGATACGCAGTATTTT. The encoded protein is CASSTGTYTDTQYF.